This is a list of T cell receptor beta chains from one sample in a study of blood T cell repertoires in COVID-19. The method was immunoSEQ multiplex PCR; TCRdb's version includes in-frame clones alone and lacks a portion of them. This sample has about 50,000 clones; 86% occur once, and the top ten carry approximately 4.1%. Sample: peripheral blood. All receptors derive from a man older than 75 with active COVID-19. Each CDR3 is given without its conserved first and last residue.

V gene	J gene	CDR3 protein
TRBV2	TRBJ2-7	ASKPGQGISYEQY
TRBV18	TRBJ1-1	ASSPPTGGTEAF
TRBV5-8	TRBJ1-1	ASSYRGLGTEAF
TRBV3-1/TRBV3-2	TRBJ2-7	ASSRGGTVDGNEQY
TRBV7-2	TRBJ1-1	ASSPRTGAQFTEAF
TRBV9	TRBJ2-7	ASSVEAGVEQY
TRBV27	TRBJ1-4	ASSFVQGAYLNEKLF
TRBV5-4	TRBJ2-1	ASSRDNEQF
TRBV19	TRBJ1-2	ASSILRGILNYGYT
TRBV14	TRBJ2-1	ASSQGRFRTYNEQF
TRBV5-6	TRBJ2-7	ASSLRGVGLRKQFYEQY
TRBV5-4	TRBJ2-1	ASSFGGGFNEQF
TRBV30	TRBJ1-1	AWSAGVMNTEAF
TRBV12-3/TRBV12-4	TRBJ2-3	ASVQGGDTQY
TRBV15	TRBJ2-3	ATSRGDSRFTDTQY
TRBV15	TRBJ2-1	ATSRGREGLSYNEQF
TRBV18	TRBJ2-7	ASSPAGTYEQY
TRBV28	TRBJ2-7	ASSFFGTEYYEQY
TRBV11-1	TRBJ2-5	ASSLNGGGETQY
TRBV7-2	TRBJ2-3	ASSSSGLAGTNTQY
TRBV5-8	TRBJ2-6	ASSLRVGANVLT
TRBV12-5	TRBJ1-3	ASSPGAGNTIY
TRBV7-2	TRBJ2-1	ASSIRQGRNEQF
TRBV6-5	TRBJ2-6	ASREDGSGANVLT
TRBV27	TRBJ2-7	ASREGAPSYEQY
TRBV10-2	TRBJ2-3	ASRGERGAPEHTDTQY
TRBV27	TRBJ1-3	ASSLSKVGPQNTIY
TRBV5-1	TRBJ2-5	ASSPGTSEETQY